This TCR beta chain is drawn from a study of graft-versus-host responses after intestinal transplantation. Study in general: Every recipient had anti-thymocyte globulin induction and about three years of tacrolimus plus steroids.

There are 14 residues in the CDR3. V was trimmed by 2 bases and J by 2 bases, leaving 10 bases between them. The germline gives CDR1 GTSNPN, CDR2 SVGIG (reference sequence). Study findings and constraints: The study associated peak circulating GvH clone levels with early post-transplant HvG declines. Across patients carrying graft-donor T cell macrochimerism, allografts held high graft-versus-host to host-versus-graft clonal ratios.

Comments on this clone: The antigen remains undetermined.

Here immunoSEQ multiplex PCR was the method, and the copy in TCRdb shows in-frame clones only, minus some. The sample includes 100,000 to 120,000 clones, roughly 93% of them seen just once. V usage is TRBV30 and J usage is TRBJ2-1; TRBD1 might be the D (5 bases). The source is a human donor who received an intestinal transplant. Source: unstimulated CD8+ T cells sorted from spleen or lymph node cells, taken before intestinal transplant. CDR3 nucleotide sequence: TGTGCCTGGAGTTGGGCAGGGCCCTACAATGAGCAGTTCTTC. Translation: CAWSWAGPYNEQFF.